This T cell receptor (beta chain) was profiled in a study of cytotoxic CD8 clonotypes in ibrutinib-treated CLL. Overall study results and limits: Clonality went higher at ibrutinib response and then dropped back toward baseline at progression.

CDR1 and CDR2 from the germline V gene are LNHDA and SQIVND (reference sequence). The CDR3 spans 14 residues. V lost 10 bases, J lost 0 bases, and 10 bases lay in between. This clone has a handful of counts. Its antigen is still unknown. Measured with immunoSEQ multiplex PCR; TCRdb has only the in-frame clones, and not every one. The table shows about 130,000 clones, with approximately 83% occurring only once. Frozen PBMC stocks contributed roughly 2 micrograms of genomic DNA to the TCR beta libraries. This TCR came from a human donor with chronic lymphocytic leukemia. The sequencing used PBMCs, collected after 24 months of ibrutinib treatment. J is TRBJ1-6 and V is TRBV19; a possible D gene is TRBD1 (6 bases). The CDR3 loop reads CATEDSSYNSPLHF. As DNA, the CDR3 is TGTGCCACCGAGGACAGCTCCTATAATTCACCCCTCCACTTT.